These 26 T cell receptor beta chains were all obtained from the same sample, sequenced in a study of T cells after posttransplantation cyclophosphamide. Sequenced by immunoSEQ multiplex PCR; TCRdb stores in-frame clones only, minus some. Altogether tens of thousands of clones were found in the sample, and no singletons occur. The source material was PBMCs. The receptors come from a man aged 35-49 years in good health, CMV-negative, and a related stem cell transplant donor.

This clone was found many times. The chain has TRBV18 and TRBJ2-7, with 11 bases fitting TRBD2. This CDR3 contains 17 residues. The germline CDR1 and CDR2 sequences are KGHSH and LQKENI. With 3 bases clipped from V and 3 bases from J, the junction kept 10 bases outside the gene matches. For the CDR3, the DNA is TGTGCCAGCTCACCCTCACTAGCGGGAGAGACGTACTACGAGCAGTACTTC. It yields the protein CASSPSLAGETYYEQYF.

The sample holds a few counts of this clone. The rearrangement links TRBV7-8 to TRBJ2-5; D is ambiguous. Judging by the DNA end, TRBJ2-7 fits better; the J call may be wrong. This CDR3 is 12 amino acids long. In germline, CDR1 is SGHVS, CDR2 FQNEAQ. CDR3 sequence reads: CASSVTSYEQYF. The CDR3 DNA reads TGTGCCAGCAGCGTTACGTCCTACGAGCAGTACTTC.

This clone occurred many times. V gene TRBV20-1 combines with J gene TRBJ2-7; 9 bases fit TRBD1. V was pared by 5 bases and J by 6 bases, with 2 bases of the junction left unmatched. Germline V gene sequence: CDR1 DFQATT, CDR2 SNEGSKA (reference sequence). The CDR3 runs 11 residues. CDR3 sequence: CSAADRGEQYF. CDR3 nucleotides: TGCAGTGCTGCGGACAGGGGCGAGCAGTACTTC.

This clone has at least ten counts. The V gene is TRBV5-6, the J gene TRBJ1-3, with D unresolved. From germline, CDR1 is SGHDT and CDR2 YYEEEE. The CDR3 spans 13 residues. V dropped 1 base and J dropped 9 bases, with 11 bases sitting between them. For the CDR3, the DNA is TGTGCCAGCAGCTTGCCCGGGAGGACCACCATATATTTT. Translating it yields CASSLPGRTTIYF.

This clone was found many times. The chain carries TRBV19 and TRBJ2-1; 14 bases align to TRBD2. V dropped 7 bases and J dropped 8; count of bases not matched to a gene: 13. The CDR3 has 17 residues. The germline CDR1 and CDR2 sequences are LNHDA and SQIVND (reference sequence). The CDR3 DNA reads TGTGCCAGTACCCCGGCCGGACTAGCGGGAGGAAAGTATGAGCAGTTCTTC. Amino acid sequence: CASTPAGLAGGKYEQFF.

This clone was recorded at least ten times. The CDR3 DNA reads TGTGCCAGCAGCTTAAATGGGGAGGCCTCCTACAATGAGCAGTTCTTC. Its protein is CASSLNGEASYNEQFF. The chain uses TRBV7-8 and TRBJ2-1, with D possibly TRBD2 on 6 matching bases. Germline V lookup: CDR1 SGHVS, CDR2 FQNEAQ. V lost 2 bases and J lost 0, with 11 bases in between. The CDR3 contains 16 residues.

This clone was recorded at least ten times. This chain joins TRBV5-1 and TRBJ2-3; D gene unclear. Per the germline V gene, CDR1 is SGHRS and CDR2 is YFSETQ. The CDR3 loop spans 14 amino acids. V was cut by 2 bases and J by 0 bases, with 7 bases left in between. This CDR3 is CASSFRRSTDTQYF. CDR3 in DNA: TGCGCCAGCAGCTTCCGGCGGAGCACAGATACGCAGTATTTT.

Ten or more counts support this clone. This chain links TRBV7-2 with TRBJ2-2; D is perhaps TRBD1 (5 bases). Germline V gives CDR1 SGHTA, CDR2 FQGNSA. The V end lost 5 bases, the J end lost 5 bases, and 15 bases lay between the germline ends. The CDR3 length is 15 residues. The DNA of the CDR3 is TGTGCCAGCAGCGGGAAGGGGCCGTGGACCGGGGAGCTGTTTTTT. Its translation: CASSGKGPWTGELFF.

In its sample, this clone was seen many times. The V and J genes are TRBV9 and TRBJ2-1; D may be TRBD2 (6 bases). This CDR3 spans 17 amino acids. V gave up 0 bases and J gave up 4 bases, with 17 bases separating them. Looked up from germline, CDR1 is SGDLS and CDR2 is YYNGEE. The CDR3 DNA follows: TGTGCCAGCAGCGTAGATACGGGGGAGGCAACTTACAATGAGCAGTTCTTC. This sequence encodes CASSVDTGEATYNEQFF.

This clone was recorded at least ten times. The chain joins TRBV7-3 to TRBJ2-7; 9 nucleotides match TRBD1. Germline CDR1 SGHTA, CDR2 FQGTGA. Losses at the gene ends were 5 bases for V and 5 bases for J; bases not matched to a gene: 7. The CDR3 totals 14 residues. In DNA, the CDR3 is TGTGCCAGCAGCGAGGGGACAGGGACCAACGAGCAGTACTTC. Translating it yields CASSEGTGTNEQYF.

The sample holds many counts of this clone. The rearrangement joins TRBV28 to TRBJ2-1, with 7 bases identical to TRBD1. Germline V gene sequence: CDR1 MDHEN, CDR2 SYDVKM. The length of the CDR3 is 20 residues. The J segment lost 0 bases and the V segment lost 4 bases, leaving 18 bases of the junction unmatched. CDR3 residues: CASSYRGLYLPPSSYNEQFF. CDR3 DNA sequence: TGTGCCAGCAGTTACAGGGGCCTGTATCTTCCCCCCAGCTCCTACAATGAGCAGTTCTTC.

This clone was observed many times. The V call is TRBV5-4, the J call TRBJ2-4, with a weak D call TRBD1 (5 bases). Germline values: CDR1 SGHNT, CDR2 YYREEE (reference sequence). Trimming removed 3 bases at V and 15 bases at J, with 22 bases between. This CDR3 spans 14 amino acids. The CDR3 region is CASSSDQWGRLLYF. DNA for the CDR3: TGTGCCAGCAGCTCGGACCAATGGGGCAGATTGCTGTACTTC.

The chain recombines TRBV5-7 with TRBJ2-5; the match to TRBD2 covers 12 bases. TRBJ2-7 explains the end of the DNA better; the J call may be wrong. TRBV5-7 is labeled an ORF, and its function is uncertain. CDR3 size: 15 residues. The CDR3 reads CASSRGLAGLDEQYF. DNA for the CDR3: TGTGCCAGCAGCCGCGGACTAGCGGGATTGGACGAGCAGTACTTC.

In its sample, this clone was seen many times. This chain links TRBV10-1 with TRBJ2-7, with D perhaps TRBD2 (5 bases). The CDR3 totals 11 residues. CDR1 and CDR2 (germline): WNHNN, SYGVQD (reference sequence). Between the trimmed V and J ends, which lost 4 bases and 7 bases, there was a span of 8 bases. The CDR3 DNA sequence: TGCGCCAGCAGTGGACGGGGAGAGCAGTACTTC. It codes for CASSGRGEQYF.

This clone came up many times. V is TRBV5-1 and J is TRBJ2-7; the D gene is possibly TRBD1 (5 bases). Trimming took 0 bases from V and 5 from J, leaving 15 bases between them. CDR1 is SGHRS and CDR2 is YFSETQ in the germline V gene. The CDR3 has 15 residues. The CDR3 loop is CASSLGLESRDEQYF. As DNA, the CDR3 is TGCGCCAGCAGCTTGGGTCTGGAATCCAGGGACGAGCAGTACTTC.

This clone appeared many times. V is TRBV28 and J is TRBJ2-7, with a weak D call TRBD2 (7 bases). The CDR3 is 17 residues long. CDR1 is MDHEN, CDR2 SYDVKM, per germline. The V end was cut by 4 bases, the J end by 4 bases, with 23 bases between. The CDR3 region is CASSSHPGGRGGYEQYF. CDR3 nucleotides: TGTGCCAGCAGTTCCCACCCAGGCGGGAGAGGGGGGTACGAGCAGTACTTC.

There are many counts of this clone. This chain joins TRBV28 and TRBJ1-5, with D possibly TRBD1 on 5 matching bases. CDR3 size: 14 residues. In germline, CDR1 is MDHEN, CDR2 SYDVKM. V lost 8 bases, J lost 4 bases, and 15 bases lay in between. As DNA, the CDR3 is TGTGCCAGCGATGGGGCCCCCCCTAATCAGCCCCAGCATTTT. This gives the protein CASDGAPPNQPQHF.

Many counts were recorded for this clone. The chain combines TRBV14 with TRBJ2-1; D not certain. There are 16 residues in the CDR3. The germline V gene encodes CDR1 SGHDN and CDR2 FVKESK. V was shortened by 0 bases and J by 6 bases, with 15 bases between the two germline ends. The CDR3 reads CASSQEFISWRNEQFF. The CDR3, as DNA: TGTGCCAGCAGCCAAGAATTTATTAGCTGGCGCAATGAGCAGTTCTTC.

This clone was detected many times. The rearrangement links TRBV27 to TRBJ2-1; D gene uncertain. CDR1 and CDR2 (germline): MNHEY, SMNVEV (reference sequence). The CDR3 has 16 amino acids. V lost 7 bases to trimming and J lost 0 bases, with 16 bases between them. The CDR3 sequence: CASTLHLPSSYNEQFF. CDR3 coding DNA: TGTGCCAGCACCCTGCACCTACCTAGCTCCTACAATGAGCAGTTCTTC.

Many counts were recorded for this clone. The chain is built from TRBV27 and TRBJ2-3, with TRBD1 matching 7 bases. Germline assignment: CDR1 MNHEY and CDR2 SMNVEV (reference sequence). V gave up 6 bases and J gave up 4 bases; unmatched junction bases: 4. The CDR3 sequence is 13 residues long. The CDR3 sequence: CASRTGSPDTQYF. In DNA, the CDR3 is TGTGCCAGCAGGACAGGGTCGCCAGATACGCAGTATTTT.

Many counts were recorded for this clone. The rearrangement links TRBV9 to TRBJ2-1; D may be TRBD1 (5 bases). The germline V gene has CDR1 SGDLS and CDR2 YYNGEE. The CDR3 has 16 amino acids. The germline V and J ends were trimmed by 3 bases and 6 bases, with 19 bases remaining between them. The CDR3 coding sequence is TGTGCCAGCAGCGCCAACCCCTTGGGGCAAGGCAATGAGCAGTTCTTC. Translated: CASSANPLGQGNEQFF.

This clone appeared many times. The rearrangement uses TRBV7-9 and TRBJ2-7, with 10 bases fitting TRBD2. Germline CDR1 is SEHNR and CDR2 is FQNEAQ (reference sequence). V was pared by 1 base and J by 1 base, with 7 bases of the junction left unmatched. The length of the CDR3 is 17 residues. CDR3 DNA sequence: TGTGCCAGCAGCTTAGAATGGGTTAGCGGGAGGTCCTACGAGCAGTACTTC. Translation: CASSLEWVSGRSYEQYF.

This clone was seen repeatedly, ten times or more. The genes are TRBV28 and TRBJ1-5, with TRBD1 matching 7 bases. The germline gives CDR1 MDHEN, CDR2 SYDVKM. The CDR3 is 15 amino acids. V lost 5 bases and J lost 3; bases outside the gene matches: 7. Here the CDR3 reads CASSHRGSPNQPQHF. The CDR3 DNA follows: TGTGCCAGCAGTCACAGGGGTTCTCCCAATCAGCCCCAGCATTTT. Using reference TRBV28 and TRBJ1-5 for the parts outside the CDR3, the full variable domain is DVKVTQSSRYLVKRTGEKVFLECVQDMDHENMFWYRQDPGLGLRLIYFSYDVKMKEKGDIPEGYSVSREKKERFSLILESASTNQTSMYLCASSHRGSPNQPQHFGDGTRLSIL.

At least ten counts were recorded for this clone. The J gene is TRBJ2-7, the V gene TRBV28; D is possibly TRBD2 (6 bases). The CDR3 contains 14 residues. Germline V gene sequence: CDR1 MDHEN, CDR2 SYDVKM. The V end lost 6 bases, the J end lost 0 bases, and 12 bases lay between the germline ends. The CDR3 spells CASSKAGLSYEQYF. CDR3 bases: TGTGCCAGCAGCAAAGCGGGCCTCTCCTACGAGCAGTACTTC.

This clone came up many times. The genes are TRBV10-3 and TRBJ2-2, with 8 bases fitting TRBD2. Germline CDR1 and CDR2: ENHRY and SYGVKD. The V gene end was trimmed by 6 bases and the J gene end by 4 bases; junction bases not matched to a gene: 10. CDR3 size: 16 residues. CDR3 amino acids: CAIRTAGTRGTGELFF. The CDR3 DNA reads TGTGCCATCAGGACTGCCGGGACTAGAGGCACCGGGGAGCTGTTTTTT.

In this sample, this clone turned up many times. This chain links TRBV7-2 with TRBJ2-2; a possible D gene is TRBD1 (6 bases). This CDR3 has 14 amino acids. CDR1 and CDR2 from the germline V gene are SGHTA and FQGNSA. V was pared by 8 bases and J by 5 bases, with 15 bases between. CDR3 coding DNA: TGTGCCAGCGCCTGGGCACAGGGAACCGGGGAGCTGTTTTTT. It codes for CASAWAQGTGELFF.